Described below is a single T cell receptor (beta chain) sequence and its context. Original processing methods: It was from reference gene primer amplification that nucleated cell counts were estimated. Here immunoSEQ multiplex PCR was the method, and the copy in TCRdb shows in-frame clones only, minus some. The V and J calls and clone size were taken over from that table, and D and trimming were inferred from the DNA. The sample contains some 250,000 clones, under 90% of which appear only once. The CDR3 contains 15 residues. J gave up 2 bases and V 0 bases, and 5 bases lay outside the gene matches. Germline V gives CDR1 SGHRS, CDR2 YFSETQ. The data are from a study of blood T cell repertoires in COVID-19. Study-wide background: COVID-19 samples collected from the United States, Italy and Spain covered acute and convalescent phases. The analysed material was cDNA or gDNA that came from T cells, B-cell-depleted T cells, or PBMCs.

The sample was peripheral blood. The receptor was isolated from a woman aged 18-29 years with acute or convalescent COVID-19. V and J are TRBV5-1 and TRBJ2-7, with TRBD2 matching over 7 bases. CDR3 loop: CASSLGGGSTYEQYF. CDR3 DNA sequence: TGCGCCAGCAGCTTGGGCGGGGGTTCGACCTACGAGCAGTACTTC.